This TCR beta chain was captured by sequencing in a study of blood T cell repertoires in COVID-19. There are 16 residues in the CDR3. CDR1 and CDR2 (germline): SGHTA, FQGNSA. J lost 4 bases, V lost 4 bases, and 8 bases had no gene match. Sequencing used immunoSEQ multiplex PCR; TCRdb keeps in-frame clones, though not all of them. The sample has 150,000 to 200,000 clones; around 85% are singletons. The receptor was derived from a man aged 55-75 years who had recovered from COVID-19. The chain uses TRBV7-2 and TRBJ2-1; 9 positions agree with TRBD1. Sequencing was performed on peripheral blood. The CDR3 DNA reads TGTGCCAGCAGCTCATACAGGGGGCCGGGATACAATGAGCAGTTCTTC. Its translation is CASSSYRGPGYNEQFF.